These T cell receptor beta chains were read from a single sample in a study of blood T cell repertoires in COVID-19. Using immunoSEQ multiplex PCR, the repertoire was profiled, and TCRdb retains in-frame clones only, with some absent. The sample records about 190,000 clones, less than 85% being singletons. Sequenced: peripheral blood. Every receptor here comes from a woman between 45 and 60 years old with acute or convalescent COVID-19. Each CDR3 is given with its conserved first and last residue. The D gene is left open where the match is weak. Only part of the rows carry a size: once, few, many, or a class if the clone is expanded.

d_call: TRBD2
v_call: TRBV28
j_call: TRBJ2-7
clone_size: -
cdr3_aa: CASARAGGSYEQYF
cdr3_nt: TGTGCCAGCGCGAGAGCGGGAGGGTCCTACGAGCAGTACTTC

d_call: TRBD1
v_call: TRBV6-6
j_call: TRBJ1-2
clone_size: -
cdr3_aa: CASSSDRGKTF
cdr3_nt: TGTGCCAGCAGTTCCGACAGGGGGAAAACCTTC

d_call: TRBD1
v_call: TRBV9
j_call: TRBJ2-2
clone_size: -
cdr3_aa: CASSVEGRGTGELFF
cdr3_nt: TGTGCCAGCAGCGTAGAGGGCAGGGGGACCGGGGAGCTGTTTTTT

d_call: -
v_call: TRBV11-2
j_call: TRBJ1-1
clone_size: -
cdr3_aa: CASSPRYLGEAFF
cdr3_nt: TGTGCCAGCAGCCCGAGGTATTTGGGTGAAGCTTTCTTT

d_call: TRBD1
v_call: TRBV6-6
j_call: TRBJ1-5
clone_size: -
cdr3_aa: CASSSRDSYNQPQHF
cdr3_nt: TGTGCCAGCAGCAGCCGGGACAGCTACAATCAGCCCCAGCATTTT

d_call: -
v_call: TRBV6-6
j_call: TRBJ2-2
clone_size: -
cdr3_aa: CASTYQRVPTGELFF
cdr3_nt: TGTGCCAGCACCTATCAACGGGTACCCACCGGGGAGCTGTTTTTT

d_call: -
v_call: TRBV13
j_call: TRBJ2-7
clone_size: few
cdr3_aa: CASSLGPVTYEQYF
cdr3_nt: TGTGCCAGCAGCTTAGGGCCAGTGACTTACGAGCAGTACTTC

d_call: -
v_call: TRBV27
j_call: TRBJ2-3
clone_size: -
cdr3_aa: CASSPGGSTDTQYF
cdr3_nt: TGTGCCAGCAGTCCAGGGGGGAGCACAGATACGCAGTATTTT

d_call: TRBD1
v_call: TRBV2
j_call: TRBJ1-3
clone_size: -
cdr3_aa: CASSVLKTGGRNTIYF
cdr3_nt: TGTGCCAGCAGTGTTCTCAAGACAGGGGGTAGAAACACCATATATTTT

d_call: -
v_call: TRBV7-6
j_call: TRBJ1-6
clone_size: -
cdr3_aa: CASSLTQSENSPLHF
cdr3_nt: TGTGCCAGCAGCTTAACCCAGAGCGAGAATTCACCCCTCCACTTT

d_call: TRBD1
v_call: TRBV9
j_call: TRBJ1-1
clone_size: -
cdr3_aa: CASSADLDRWAEAFF
cdr3_nt: TGTGCCAGCAGCGCTGATCTGGACAGGTGGGCTGAAGCTTTCTTT

d_call: -
v_call: TRBV5-1
j_call: TRBJ1-1
clone_size: -
cdr3_aa: CASSLNGGDTEAFF
cdr3_nt: TGCGCCAGCAGCTTGAATGGGGGCGATACTGAAGCTTTCTTT

d_call: TRBD1
v_call: TRBV6-6
j_call: TRBJ1-6
clone_size: -
cdr3_aa: CASSPGTGFTYNSPLHF
cdr3_nt: TGTGCCAGCAGTCCCGGGACAGGTTTCACCTATAATTCACCCCTCCACTTT

d_call: -
v_call: TRBV6-5
j_call: TRBJ1-2
clone_size: once
cdr3_aa: CASRRAGTNYGYTF
cdr3_nt: TGTGCCAGCAGAAGAGCCGGGACAAACTATGGCTACACCTTC

d_call: -
v_call: TRBV14
j_call: TRBJ1-1
clone_size: -
cdr3_aa: CASSLGHPNTEAFF
cdr3_nt: TGTGCCAGCAGCCTCGGACATCCCAACACTGAAGCTTTCTTT

d_call: TRBD2
v_call: TRBV6-5
j_call: TRBJ2-1
clone_size: medium-sized
cdr3_aa: CASSRTSGGYNEQFF
cdr3_nt: TGTGCCAGCAGTCGGACTAGCGGGGGCTACAATGAGCAGTTCTTC

d_call: -
v_call: TRBV19
j_call: TRBJ2-1
clone_size: -
cdr3_aa: CASSMGAVNYNEQFF
cdr3_nt: TGTGCCAGTAGTATGGGGGCAGTGAACTACAATGAGCAGTTCTTC

d_call: -
v_call: TRBV24-1
j_call: TRBJ2-3
clone_size: -
cdr3_aa: CATARGTDTQYF
cdr3_nt: TGTGCCACCGCCCGGGGGACAGATACGCAGTATTTT

d_call: TRBD1
v_call: TRBV9
j_call: TRBJ2-7
clone_size: -
cdr3_aa: CASSAGTGTTYEQYF
cdr3_nt: TGTGCCAGCAGTGCGGGGACAGGGACGACCTACGAGCAGTACTTC

d_call: -
v_call: TRBV27
j_call: TRBJ2-4
clone_size: once
cdr3_aa: CASSLSRGGIQYF
cdr3_nt: TGTGCCAGCAGTTTATCGAGGGGGGGCATTCAGTACTTC

d_call: TRBD1
v_call: TRBV9
j_call: TRBJ2-4
clone_size: -
cdr3_aa: CASSVNPGGKNIQYF
cdr3_nt: TGTGCCAGCAGCGTTAATCCAGGGGGTAAAAACATTCAGTACTTC

d_call: -
v_call: TRBV6-5
j_call: TRBJ1-6
clone_size: once
cdr3_aa: CASSLSPNSPLHF
cdr3_nt: TGTGCCAGCAGTCTGAGTCCTAATTCACCCCTCCACTTT

d_call: TRBD1
v_call: TRBV5-1
j_call: TRBJ1-1
clone_size: -
cdr3_aa: CASSLAPGLSQGAVDTEAFF
cdr3_nt: TGCGCCAGCAGCTTGGCCCCGGGGCTTAGCCAGGGGGCAGTCGACACTGAAGCTTTCTTT

d_call: -
v_call: TRBV19
j_call: TRBJ1-5
clone_size: -
cdr3_aa: CASSIVPAGVQPQHF
cdr3_nt: TGTGCCAGTAGTATAGTCCCGGCAGGGGTGCAGCCCCAGCATTTT

d_call: -
v_call: TRBV11-2
j_call: TRBJ1-1
clone_size: -
cdr3_aa: CASSSGLYTEAFF
cdr3_nt: TGTGCCAGCAGCTCAGGGTTGTACACTGAAGCTTTCTTT

d_call: -
v_call: TRBV15
j_call: TRBJ2-2
clone_size: once
cdr3_aa: CATSDTGSGTGELFF
cdr3_nt: TGTGCCACCAGCGATACAGGGTCGGGCACCGGGGAGCTGTTTTTT

d_call: -
v_call: TRBV19
j_call: TRBJ1-5
clone_size: -
cdr3_aa: CASSISTFAYSNQPQHF
cdr3_nt: TGTGCCAGTAGTATAAGCACTTTTGCTTATAGCAATCAGCCCCAGCATTTT

d_call: TRBD1
v_call: TRBV27
j_call: TRBJ1-2
clone_size: -
cdr3_aa: CASSLSTGVGGYTF
cdr3_nt: TGTGCCAGCAGTTTATCGACAGGGGTGGGTGGCTACACCTTC

d_call: TRBD2
v_call: TRBV7-6
j_call: TRBJ2-7
clone_size: -
cdr3_aa: CASSSLAELNRQYF
cdr3_nt: TGTGCCAGCAGCTCACTAGCGGAGCTTAATCGGCAGTACTTC

d_call: -
v_call: TRBV30
j_call: TRBJ1-1
clone_size: -
cdr3_aa: CAWSRGQNTEAFF
cdr3_nt: TGTGCCTGGAGCAGGGGCCAAAACACTGAAGCTTTCTTT

d_call: -
v_call: TRBV5-1
j_call: TRBJ1-4
clone_size: -
cdr3_aa: CASSYTGPNEKLFF
cdr3_nt: TGCGCCAGCAGCTATACAGGGCCGAATGAAAAACTGTTTTTT

d_call: TRBD1
v_call: TRBV7-6
j_call: TRBJ2-7
clone_size: -
cdr3_aa: CASSLGGGDRDEQYF
cdr3_nt: TGTGCCAGCAGCTTAGGAGGGGGCGACAGGGACGAGCAGTACTTC

d_call: -
v_call: TRBV27
j_call: TRBJ2-2
clone_size: -
cdr3_aa: CASSWASGELFF
cdr3_nt: TGTGCCAGCAGCTGGGCGTCCGGGGAGCTGTTTTTT

d_call: -
v_call: TRBV18
j_call: TRBJ1-5
clone_size: -
cdr3_aa: CASSPQGRSVNQPQHF
cdr3_nt: TGTGCCAGCTCCCCCCAGGGCAGGAGCGTGAATCAGCCCCAGCATTTT

d_call: -
v_call: TRBV19
j_call: TRBJ1-2
clone_size: -
cdr3_aa: CASSPRNMDGYTF
cdr3_nt: TGTGCCAGTAGTCCCCGTAACATGGATGGCTACACCTTC

d_call: TRBD1
v_call: TRBV25-1
j_call: TRBJ1-3
clone_size: -
cdr3_aa: CASSATGVVNTIYF
cdr3_nt: TGTGCCAGCAGTGCTACAGGGGTAGTAAACACCATATATTTT

d_call: TRBD1
v_call: TRBV6-5
j_call: TRBJ2-7
clone_size: once
cdr3_aa: CASSPRTGTEQYF
cdr3_nt: TGTGCCAGCAGCCCCCGGACAGGGACCGAGCAGTACTTC

d_call: -
v_call: TRBV5-8
j_call: TRBJ1-1
clone_size: -
cdr3_aa: CASNRDMNTEAFF
cdr3_nt: TGTGCCAGCAACCGGGACATGAACACTGAAGCTTTCTTT

d_call: -
v_call: TRBV15
j_call: TRBJ2-7
clone_size: -
cdr3_aa: CATSIGWQGYDEQYF
cdr3_nt: TGTGCCACCAGCATCGGGTGGCAGGGATACGACGAGCAGTACTTC

d_call: -
v_call: TRBV7-8
j_call: TRBJ1-6
clone_size: -
cdr3_aa: CASSLSAGGVLSPLHF
cdr3_nt: TGTGCCAGCAGCTTATCGGCCGGGGGGGTTCTTTCACCCCTCCACTTT

d_call: TRBD2
v_call: TRBV7-2
j_call: TRBJ2-1
clone_size: -
cdr3_aa: CASSLVTSAYNEQFF
cdr3_nt: TGTGCCAGCAGCTTAGTGACTAGCGCCTACAATGAGCAGTTCTTC

d_call: -
v_call: TRBV11-2
j_call: TRBJ1-6
clone_size: -
cdr3_aa: CASSLQEGDSPLHF
cdr3_nt: TGTGCCAGCAGCTTACAGGAGGGAGACTCACCCCTCCACTTT

d_call: TRBD1
v_call: TRBV5-5
j_call: TRBJ1-2
clone_size: -
cdr3_aa: CASSLLKGQGVVPQDYGYTF
cdr3_nt: TGTGCCAGCAGCTTATTAAAAGGACAGGGGGTTGTCCCCCAGGACTATGGCTACACCTTC

d_call: TRBD1
v_call: TRBV28
j_call: TRBJ1-5
clone_size: -
cdr3_aa: CASSSDRGLNQPQHF
cdr3_nt: TGTGCCAGCAGTTCGGACAGGGGGCTCAATCAGCCCCAGCATTTT

d_call: -
v_call: TRBV28
j_call: TRBJ2-3
clone_size: few
cdr3_aa: CASSLGGASTDTQYF
cdr3_nt: TGTGCCAGCAGTTTAGGTGGAGCTAGCACAGATACGCAGTATTTT

d_call: TRBD1
v_call: TRBV6-5
j_call: TRBJ1-2
clone_size: -
cdr3_aa: CASRGTGVRYGYTF
cdr3_nt: TGTGCCAGCAGGGGCACAGGGGTCAGATATGGCTACACCTTC

d_call: -
v_call: TRBV19
j_call: TRBJ1-5
clone_size: -
cdr3_aa: CASSIKGVSNQPQHF
cdr3_nt: TGTGCCAGTAGTATTAAAGGGGTAAGCAATCAGCCCCAGCATTTT